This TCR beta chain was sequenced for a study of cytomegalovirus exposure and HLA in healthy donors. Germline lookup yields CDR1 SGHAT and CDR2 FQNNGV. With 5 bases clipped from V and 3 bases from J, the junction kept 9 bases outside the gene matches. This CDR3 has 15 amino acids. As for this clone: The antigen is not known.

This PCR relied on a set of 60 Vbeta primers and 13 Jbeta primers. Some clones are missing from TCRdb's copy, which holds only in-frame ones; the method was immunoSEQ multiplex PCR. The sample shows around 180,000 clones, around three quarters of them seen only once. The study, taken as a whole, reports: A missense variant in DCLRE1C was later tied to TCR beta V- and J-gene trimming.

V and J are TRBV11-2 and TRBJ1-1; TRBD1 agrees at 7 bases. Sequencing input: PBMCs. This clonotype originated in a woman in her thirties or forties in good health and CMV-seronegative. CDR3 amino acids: CASSPFTGADTEAFF. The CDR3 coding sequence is TGTGCCAGCAGCCCCTTCACAGGGGCGGACACTGAAGCTTTCTTT.